A single sample is the source of the 17 T cell receptor beta chains below, sequenced in a study of blood T cell repertoires in COVID-19. Assay: immunoSEQ multiplex PCR; the TCRdb copy retains only in-frame clones and omits some. The sample holds approximately 250,000 clones, around nine tenths seen once. Source material: peripheral blood. These receptors were taken from a woman in her fifties or sixties who had recovered from COVID-19.

This sequence joins TRBV7-3 and TRBJ2-3; tentative D call: TRBD2 (6 bases). Germline V gene data show CDR1 as SGHTA and CDR2 as FQGTGA. The CDR3 spans 13 residues. Trimming removed 5 bases from V and 5 bases from J, with 11 bases in between. The CDR3: CASSPQTRDTQYF. The CDR3, as DNA: TGTGCCAGCAGCCCACAGACTAGAGATACGCAGTATTTT.

The chain is built from TRBV3-1 (or the pseudogene TRBV3-2) and TRBJ1-2; 10 bases match TRBD1. This CDR3 spans 17 amino acids. Per germline, CDR1 LGHDT and CDR2 YNNKEL (reference sequence). J lost 8 bases, V lost 0 bases, and 12 bases had no gene match. The CDR3 DNA sequence: TGTGCCAGCAGCCAAGACAGGACAGGGGGGATAGTCTACGGCTACACCTTC. Encoded protein: CASSQDRTGGIVYGYTF.

This clone is a singleton in its sample. The chain is built from TRBV6-5 and TRBJ2-5; D might be TRBD2 (7 bases). CDR3 length: 15 residues. The germline CDR1 and CDR2 sequences are MNHEY and SVGAGI. Between the trimmed V and J ends, which lost 2 bases and 4 bases, there was a span of 14 bases. Written as DNA, the CDR3 is TGTGCCAGCAGTTACGGTCCGGGGGGCGGAGAGACCCAGTACTTC. It codes for CASSYGPGGGETQYF.

The chain recombines TRBV19 with TRBJ2-1; possible D gene TRBD1, 6 bases. This CDR3 is built from 15 residues. CDR1 is LNHDA, CDR2 SQIVND, per germline (reference sequence). Trimming cost V 4 bases and J 8 bases, with 18 bases left between them. The CDR3 DNA sequence: TGTGCCAGTAGTACCTCCTCAGGGGAAATGGATGAGCAGTTCTTC. This encodes CASSTSSGEMDEQFF.

The chain recombines TRBV6-5 with TRBJ1-6; no definite D call. The germline V and J ends were trimmed by 11 bases and 13 bases, with 21 bases remaining between them. There are 13 residues in the CDR3. CDR1 is MNHEY, CDR2 SVGAGI, per germline. The CDR3 DNA is TGTGCCGTAATCGCGGACTTTTCTCTCCCCCTCCACTTT. The encoded protein is CAVIADFSLPLHF.

This rearrangement joins TRBV27 to TRBJ1-5; D is uncertain. V was clipped by 9 bases and J by 0 bases, with 15 bases between them. CDR1 is MNHEY and CDR2 is SMNVEV in the germline V gene (reference sequence). This CDR3 contains 15 residues. The CDR3 DNA sequence: TGTGCCAGTGGCGGCAGTACCTATAGCAATCAGCCCCAGCATTTT. Amino acid sequence: CASGGSTYSNQPQHF.

The chain couples TRBV6-1 to TRBJ2-5, with a tentative D call TRBD1 (5 bases). Trimming left V 2 bases short and J 5 bases short, with 15 bases between. The CDR3 is 15 amino acids. Germline V gene data show CDR1 as MNHNS and CDR2 as SASEGT. CDR3 nucleotides: TGTGCCAGCAGTGAACAGGGTAGTTCGTGGGAGACCCAGTACTTC. It translates to CASSEQGSSWETQYF.

This chain connects TRBV28 to TRBJ1-6; D not certain. Trimming took off 7 bases at V and 9 bases at J, with 7 bases between the two ends. Looked up from germline, CDR1 is MDHEN and CDR2 is SYDVKM. The length of the CDR3 is 11 residues. CDR3 sequence (DNA): TGTGCCAGCAACAGTGGTTCACCCCTCCACTTT. This codes for CASNSGSPLHF.

This chain joins TRBV29-1 and TRBJ2-7; D is perhaps TRBD1 (6 bases). The germline V and J ends were trimmed by 0 bases and 3 bases, with 6 bases remaining between them. Per the germline V gene, CDR1 is SQVTM and CDR2 is ANQGSEA. The CDR3 extends over 12 amino acids. CDR3 DNA: TGCAGCGTTGAAGACAGGGGCTACGAGCAGTACTTC. Translation: CSVEDRGYEQYF.

The V and J genes are TRBV28 and TRBJ2-3; D is ambiguous. This CDR3 contains 15 residues. V was pared by 5 bases and J by 5 bases, with 17 bases between. CDR1 and CDR2 from the germline V gene are MDHEN and SYDVKM. CDR3 sequence: CASSPHLSTGDTQYF. The DNA of the CDR3 is TGTGCCAGCAGTCCCCACCTCTCCACGGGAGATACGCAGTATTTT. Variable domain in full (rest from reference TRBV28 and TRBJ2-3): DVKVTQSSRYLVKRTGEKVFLECVQDMDHENMFWYRQDPGLGLRLIYFSYDVKMKEKGDIPEGYSVSREKKERFSLILESASTNQTSMYLCASSPHLSTGDTQYFGPGTRLTVL.

This clone came up once. The chain is built from TRBV15 and TRBJ2-1; D is perhaps TRBD2 (6 bases). The V and J ends lost 0 bases and 1 base respectively, with 19 bases between them. This CDR3 has 19 amino acids. Germline V CDR1 and CDR2: LNHNV, YYDKDF (reference sequence). The CDR3 DNA reads TGTGCCACCAGCAGAGAGAGGGGTCTAGGCGGGGTGTCCTACAATGAGCAGTTCTTC. Protein: CATSRERGLGGVSYNEQFF.

The chain couples TRBV5-1 to TRBJ1-3; a weak D match, TRBD1 (6 bases). This CDR3 has 15 amino acids. V was pared by 4 bases and J by 2 bases, with 13 bases between. Germline V gene lookup returns CDR1 SGHRS and CDR2 YFSETQ. For the CDR3, the DNA is TGCGCCAGCAGCCCAGGACAGACTCCTGGAAACACCATATATTTT. Its protein is CASSPGQTPGNTIYF.

The chain has TRBV15 and TRBJ2-1; 11 nucleotides line up with TRBD2. Germline V gives CDR1 LNHNV, CDR2 YYDKDF (reference sequence). The CDR3 has 15 amino acids. V lost 0 bases, J lost 7 bases, and 2 bases stayed unmatched. The CDR3 DNA reads as TGTGCCACCAGCAGAGATTCTAGCGGGGGGAATGAGCAGTTCTTC. It translates to CATSRDSSGGNEQFF.

This chain connects TRBV6-5 to TRBJ2-2, with 7 nucleotides matching TRBD2. J gave up 1 base and V 9 bases, and 2 bases lay outside the gene matches. The germline V gene has CDR1 MNHEY and CDR2 SVGAGI. This CDR3 region has 13 residues. The CDR3 DNA is TGTGCCAGTAGGACTAGGAACACCGGGGAGCTGTTTTTT. Encoded protein: CASRTRNTGELFF.

The chain uses TRBV4-1 and TRBJ2-7; 9 nucleotides align to TRBD1. CDR1 and CDR2 from the germline V gene are MGHRA and YSYEKL. This CDR3 comprises 15 residues. Trimming took 2 bases from V and 5 from J; bases not matched to a gene: 7. This CDR3 reads CASSQSYRGPDEQYF. In DNA form, the CDR3 reads TGCGCCAGCAGCCAATCCTACAGGGGGCCCGACGAGCAGTACTTC.

This clone was observed a single time. V and J are TRBV7-9 and TRBJ2-2; no firm D call. The V and J ends lost 5 bases and 1 base respectively, with 8 bases between them. Per germline, CDR1 SEHNR and CDR2 FQNEAQ (reference sequence). This CDR3 is built from 14 residues. Written as DNA, the CDR3 is TGTGCCAGCAGCCCCCCTTTGAACACCGGGGAGCTGTTTTTT. Amino acid sequence: CASSPPLNTGELFF.

This chain uses TRBV7-2 with TRBJ1-4; no definite D call. Germline V gene sequence: CDR1 SGHTA, CDR2 FQGNSA. The CDR3 totals 13 residues. Trimming took off 5 bases at V and 8 bases at J, with 12 bases between the two ends. CDR3 nucleotides: TGTGCCAGCAGCGAAAGACGCGGGGAAAAACTGTTTTTT. This encodes CASSERRGEKLFF.